The clone carrying this T cell receptor beta chain was observed a few times. Its antigen is not identified. This sample's time point: baseline, week 1 (first vaccination visit). This sample's treatment: pre-vaccination baseline after standard-of-care therapy. Assay: immunoSEQ multiplex PCR; the TCRdb copy retains only in-frame clones and omits some. Here the sample spans about 33,000 clones, around 85% being singletons. This specimen belongs to a study of a mutant IDH1 vaccine in newly diagnosed glioma. The study, taken as a whole, reports: Patients mounted vaccine-induced immune responses in 85% to 95% of cases. It seemed that pseudoprogression was not linked to changes in the top peripheral T cell clonotypes.

CDR3 length: 11 amino acids. Germline CDR1 reads GTSNPN; CDR2 reads SVGIG (reference sequence). V lost 3 bases and J lost 9, with 11 bases in between. The receptor comes from a woman aged 40-49 years with glioma. Sequencing used PBMCs, obtained from a glioma patient treated with radiotherapy, temozolomide or both. This rearrangement joins TRBV30 to TRBJ2-5; D unresolved. The DNA of the CDR3 is TGTGCCTGGAGCCTCTCCGGGTCCCAGTACTTC. Translation gives CAWSLSGSQYF.